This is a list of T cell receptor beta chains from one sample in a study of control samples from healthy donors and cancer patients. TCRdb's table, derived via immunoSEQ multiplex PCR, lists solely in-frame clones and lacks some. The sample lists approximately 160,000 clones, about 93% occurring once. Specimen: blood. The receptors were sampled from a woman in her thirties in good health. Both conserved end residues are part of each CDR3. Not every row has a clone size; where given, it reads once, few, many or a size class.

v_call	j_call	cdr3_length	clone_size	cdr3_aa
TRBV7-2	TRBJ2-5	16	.	CASSLGLAGPQGTQYF
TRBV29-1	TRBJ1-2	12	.	CSTRTHTYGYTF
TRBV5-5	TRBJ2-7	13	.	CASGRGISYEQYF
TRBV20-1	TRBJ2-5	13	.	CSASRGVGETQYF
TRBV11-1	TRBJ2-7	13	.	CASSREGQDEQYF
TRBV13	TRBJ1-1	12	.	CASSLGQGRAFF
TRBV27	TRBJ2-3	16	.	CASSSIGAGSWDTQYF
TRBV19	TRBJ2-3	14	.	CASSISAGGNTQYF
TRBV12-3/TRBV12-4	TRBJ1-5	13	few	CASSQQGNQPQHF
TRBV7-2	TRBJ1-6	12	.	CASSLLSSPLHF
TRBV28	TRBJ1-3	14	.	CASRTPGGGNTIYF
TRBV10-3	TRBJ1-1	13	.	CATTRDRDTEAFF
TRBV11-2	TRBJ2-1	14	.	CASSFGWGTNEQFF
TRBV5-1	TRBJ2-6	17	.	CASSLDRVTSGANVLTF
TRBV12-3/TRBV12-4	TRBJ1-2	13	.	CASSYVQGDGYTF
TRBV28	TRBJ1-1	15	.	CASSLSPGYRTEAFF
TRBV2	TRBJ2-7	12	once	CASRDTSYEQYF
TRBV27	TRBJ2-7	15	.	CASSLSGGSVHEQYF
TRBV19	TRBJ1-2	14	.	CASSIWDWKYGYTF
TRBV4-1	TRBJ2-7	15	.	CASSQVAGDWYEQYF
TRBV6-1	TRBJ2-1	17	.	CASSEAGMTSSYNEQFF
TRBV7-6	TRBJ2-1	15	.	CASSFGTSGYNEQFF
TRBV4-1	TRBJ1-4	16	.	CASSQGRGQGGEKLFF
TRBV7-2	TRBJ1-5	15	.	CASSLVPGDYQPQHF
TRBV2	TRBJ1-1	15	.	CASRTGTGLNTEAFF
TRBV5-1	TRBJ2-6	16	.	CASSLGQGSGANVLTF
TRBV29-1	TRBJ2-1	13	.	CSVAGQVNNEQFF
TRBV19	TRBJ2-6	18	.	CASLKWEAGGTGANVLTF
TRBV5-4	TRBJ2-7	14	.	CASSPWDRGYEQYF
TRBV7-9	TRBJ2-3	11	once	CASGGTDTQYF
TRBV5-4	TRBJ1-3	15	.	CASSLDRTSGNTIYF
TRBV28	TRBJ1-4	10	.	CASASGKLFF
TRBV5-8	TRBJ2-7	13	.	CASTFPELDEQYF
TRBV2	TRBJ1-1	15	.	CASSEVGTGYTEAFF
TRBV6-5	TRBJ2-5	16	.	CASSFYHRDYQETQYF
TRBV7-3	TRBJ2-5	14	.	CASSPGRSVGTQYF
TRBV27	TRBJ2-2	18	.	CASSSLAGGASSTGELFF
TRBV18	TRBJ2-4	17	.	CASHLGGREQAKNIQYF
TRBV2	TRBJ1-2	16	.	CASSDPGDSANYGYTF
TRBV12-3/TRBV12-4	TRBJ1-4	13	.	CASSLAQGQKLFF